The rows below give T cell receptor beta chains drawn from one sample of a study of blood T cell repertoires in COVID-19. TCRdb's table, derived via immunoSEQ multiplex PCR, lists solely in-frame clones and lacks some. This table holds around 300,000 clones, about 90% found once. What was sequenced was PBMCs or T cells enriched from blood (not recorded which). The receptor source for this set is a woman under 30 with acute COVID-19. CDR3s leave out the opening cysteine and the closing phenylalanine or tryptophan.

ASSAAGQGKYEQY,TRBJ2-7,TRBV25-1,13
ASSLTSGRRNEQF,TRBJ2-1,TRBV11-2,13
ASSQGLDYEQY,TRBJ2-7,TRBV4-3,11
ASSAQGDEQY,TRBJ2-7,TRBV7-9,10
ASSLGQGGYGYT,TRBJ1-2,TRBV5-6,12
SASPTASYGYT,TRBJ1-2,TRBV20-1,11
ASSPPPDRLYGYT,TRBJ1-2,TRBV4-2,13
ASSTGTGNYGYT,TRBJ1-2,TRBV7-2,12
ASRPTGFHEQF,TRBJ2-1,TRBV27,11
ASRGQGSNEKLF,TRBJ1-4,TRBV7-9,12
ASSLDPGSDSPLH,TRBJ1-6,TRBV5-1,13
ASRSRGQAAIVGPNSPLH,TRBJ1-6,TRBV12-2,18
ASRGRAGPNEKLF,TRBJ1-4,TRBV6-1,13
ASSLGLFNQPQH,TRBJ1-5,TRBV7-8,12
SVEGLAGGVAYNEQF,TRBJ2-1,TRBV29-1,15
ASSLYVGSYEQY,TRBJ2-7,TRBV5-1,12
SVEPGENEQF,TRBJ2-1,TRBV29-1,10
ASTQLPENFYGYT,TRBJ1-2,TRBV27,13
ASNPPLSVRTYEQY,TRBJ2-7,TRBV21-1,14
ASTTGTGQPQH,TRBJ1-5,TRBV28,11
ASRGTGSSYNEQF,TRBJ2-1,TRBV27,13
ASSLGTGVVETQY,TRBJ2-5,TRBV28,13
ASSEARWAAEAF,TRBJ1-1,TRBV2,12
ASRPQGEETQY,TRBJ2-5,TRBV6-5,11
ASSVGTANSPLH,TRBJ1-6,TRBV27,12
ASSPGGVTGVGNQPQH,TRBJ1-5,TRBV18,16